The 26 T cell receptor beta chains below were found in one sample sequenced in a study of blood T cells in healthy people across ages. The authors ran a second PCR of about 7 to 11 cycles using a sample-barcoded 5' primer and a J-beta primer mix. TCRdb used MiXCR to reprocess the 5' RACE reads, holding one entry per CDR3 protein. The sample carries roughly 830,000 distinct CDR3 sequences, about 62% recorded once. The sequencing input was blood. All receptors derive from a man aged 25 to 40 in good health.

This sequence joins TRBV5-1 and TRBJ2-7; 8 bases are shared with TRBD2. The J call may be mistaken, given a closer DNA end match to TRBJ2-5. CDR1 and CDR2 (germline): SGHRS, YFSETQ. The CDR3 contains 15 residues. DNA of the CDR3: TGCGCCAGCAGCAGGGGACTAGGGCGAGGGGAGACCCAGTACTTC. It is translated as CASSRGLGRGETQYF.

This clonotype was counted between two and nine times. The chain carries TRBV4-2 and TRBJ2-4; 9 bases map to TRBD1. V was pared by 3 bases and J by 7 bases, with 1 base of the junction left unmatched. This CDR3 is built from 13 residues. Per the germline V gene, CDR1 is LGHNA and CDR2 is YNFKEQ. This CDR3 reads CASSQGTGNIQYF. The CDR3 DNA follows: TGTGCCAGCAGCCAGGGGACAGGGAACATTCAGTACTTC.

V usage is TRBV7-2 and J usage is TRBJ1-1; unclear D gene. This CDR3 region has 16 residues. Germline V CDR1 and CDR2: SGHTA, FQGNSA. V was clipped by 5 bases and J by 7 bases, with 23 bases between them. The CDR3 spells CASSPHFSSLLGEAFF. CDR3 in DNA: TGTGCCAGCAGCCCCCACTTTTCTAGTCTTCTTGGTGAAGCTTTCTTT.

The chain carries TRBV6-5 and TRBJ2-1, with 7 bases matching TRBD1. CDR1 MNHEY and CDR2 SVGAGI come from the germline V gene. V shed 6 bases and J 8 bases; nucleotides not matched to a gene: 4. CDR3 length equals 12 residues. The CDR3 reads CASRNRGHEQFF. CDR3 DNA sequence: TGTGCCAGCAGGAACAGGGGACATGAGCAGTTCTTC.

The chain links TRBV4-3 to TRBJ2-7; the match to TRBD1 covers 10 bases. V shed 3 bases and J 2 bases; nucleotides not matched to a gene: 4. CDR1 and CDR2 from the germline V gene are LGHNA and YSLEER. This CDR3 spans 15 amino acids. The CDR3 sequence: CASSHDDRGPYEQYF. The CDR3 coding sequence is TGCGCCAGCAGCCATGATGACAGGGGGCCCTACGAGCAGTACTTC.

The gene calls are TRBV18 and TRBJ2-1; D gene ambiguous. Trimming pared 8 bases from V and 0 bases from J, leaving 14 bases between. CDR3 length equals 15 residues. CDR1 KGHSH and CDR2 LQKENI come from the germline V gene. CDR3 sequence reads: CASHGSGSSYNEQFF. CDR3 sequence (DNA): TGTGCCAGCCACGGAAGTGGTAGCTCCTACAATGAGCAGTTCTTC.

The gene calls are TRBV9 and TRBJ2-7; 7 bases line up with TRBD2. This CDR3 contains 14 residues. CDR1 is SGDLS, CDR2 YYNGEE, per germline. V gave up 0 bases and J gave up 3 bases; unmatched junction bases: 3. The CDR3 protein is CASSVAGGFYEQYF. CDR3 coding DNA: TGTGCCAGCAGCGTAGCGGGGGGTTTCTACGAGCAGTACTTC.

This clonotype was observed a few times. The chain uses TRBV28 and TRBJ1-1; 8 nucleotides match TRBD1. The V gene end was trimmed by 5 bases and the J gene end by 0 bases; junction bases not matched to a gene: 2. CDR3 size: 14 residues. From germline, CDR1 is MDHEN and CDR2 SYDVKM. This CDR3 reads CASSGQGVNTEAFF. In DNA, the CDR3 is TGTGCCAGCAGTGGACAGGGCGTGAACACTGAAGCTTTCTTT.

V gene TRBV30 combines with J gene TRBJ2-4, with a weak D call TRBD1 (6 bases). Germline loops: CDR1 GTSNPN, CDR2 SVGIG (reference sequence). CDR3 length: 15 residues. The V gene lost 0 bases and the J gene lost 7 bases, with 16 bases spanning the gap. CDR3 amino acids: CAWSVGTTQGNIQYF. Here the CDR3 DNA reads TGTGCCTGGAGTGTTGGTACGACCCAGGGGAACATTCAGTACTTC.

The chain recombines TRBV20-1 with TRBJ1-6, with a possible D match to TRBD1 (6 bases). This CDR3 is built from 14 residues. Looked up from germline, CDR1 is DFQATT and CDR2 is SNEGSKA (reference sequence). V shed 3 bases and J shed 8 bases, with 14 bases lying between them. The CDR3 here is CSARPTGKDSPLHF. The CDR3 nucleotides are TGCAGTGCTAGGCCTACAGGGAAGGATTCACCCCTCCACTTT.

J is TRBJ2-4 and V is TRBV6-5; perhaps TRBD1 as D (5 bases). The DNA end favors TRBJ2-7, so the J call may be wrong. Germline CDR1 and CDR2: MNHEY and SVGAGI. The CDR3 has 15 amino acids. The CDR3 DNA reads as TGTGCCAGCAGTTACTCACAGGCGCGAGCCTACGAGCAGTACTTC. Translated, it gives CASSYSQARAYEQYF.

The V call is TRBV7-2, the J call TRBJ1-4; TRBD1 aligns across 9 bases. Germline V lookup: CDR1 SGHTA, CDR2 FQGNSA. V was pared by 5 bases and J by 6 bases, with 4 bases of the junction left unmatched. The CDR3 spans 14 residues. The CDR3 bases are TGTGCCAGCAGCACGCGGACAGGGGATGAAAAACTGTTTTTT. It encodes CASSTRTGDEKLFF.

V and J are TRBV12-3 or TRBV12-4 and TRBJ2-1; D unclear. The CDR3 runs 11 residues. Trimming took 7 bases from V and 11 from J, leaving 12 bases between them. This CDR3 is CASTSRRQQFF. CDR3 sequence (DNA): TGTGCCAGCACCTCCCGACGACAGCAGTTCTTC.

The chain carries TRBV6-5 and TRBJ1-5; 7 bases match TRBD1. Looked up from germline, CDR1 is MNHEY and CDR2 is SVGAGI. The J segment lost 1 base and the V segment lost 2 bases, leaving 2 bases of the junction unmatched. CDR3 length: 15 amino acids. Written as DNA, the CDR3 is TGTGCCAGCAGTTACGTACAGGGGAGCAATCAGCCCCAGCATTTT. Protein: CASSYVQGSNQPQHF.

This sequence joins TRBV7-6 and TRBJ1-1; D remains ambiguous. Looked up from germline, CDR1 is SGHVS and CDR2 is FNYEAQ. Between the trimmed V and J ends, which lost 1 base and 1 base, there was a span of 7 bases. The CDR3 runs to 14 residues. The CDR3 coding sequence is TGTGCCAGCAGCTTAGGGGCACAGAACACTGAAGCTTTCTTT. Its protein product is CASSLGAQNTEAFF.

About this clonotype: A clone one base away is much larger, so this may be a read error. The chain employs TRBV5-6 and TRBJ1-5; D may be TRBD1 (6 bases). Germline assignment: CDR1 SGHDT and CDR2 YYEEEE. CDR3 length equals 15 residues. Trimming removed 0 bases from V and 0 bases from J, with 7 bases in between. The CDR3 here is CASSLGQASNQPQHF. In DNA form, the CDR3 reads TGTGCCAGCAGCTTGGGACAGGCTAGCAATCAGCCCCAGCATTTT.

The CDR3 protein is CASSRTTSHTDTQYF. The CDR3 region has the DNA TGTGCCAGCAGCAGGACGACTAGTCACACAGATACGCAGTATTTT. The chain joins TRBV3-1 to TRBJ2-3; perhaps TRBD2 as D (6 bases). CDR3 length: 15 residues. The ends were cut back, 5 bases at V and 2 bases at J, with 14 bases in the middle. Germline CDR1 LGHDT, CDR2 YNNKEL (reference sequence).

This clonotype occurred once. The chain uses TRBV5-1 and TRBJ1-2, with a weak D call TRBD1 (5 bases). The CDR3 runs 15 residues. Germline CDR1 is SGHRS and CDR2 is YFSETQ. The V gene lost 1 base and the J gene lost 3 bases, with 13 bases spanning the gap. The DNA for the CDR3 is TGCGCCAGCAGCTTGTCGGGGGGATCAGACTATGGCTACACCTTC. This codes for CASSLSGGSDYGYTF.

The chain uses TRBV4-2 and TRBJ1-1; 10 bases agree with TRBD1. Germline values: CDR1 LGHNA, CDR2 YNFKEQ. The CDR3 has 18 amino acids. With V trimmed by 1 base and J by 3 bases, 11 bases remained unmatched. CDR3 nucleotides: TGTGCCAGCAGCCAAGCCTTACTATCTGACAGGGGGCACACTGAAGCTTTCTTT. This encodes CASSQALLSDRGHTEAFF.

This clonotype was detected a few times. This chain connects TRBV7-2 to TRBJ2-3, with a tentative D call TRBD2 (5 bases). Germline V gives CDR1 SGHTA, CDR2 FQGNSA. The CDR3 is made up of 13 amino acids. Trimming left V 2 bases short and J 14 bases short, with 17 bases between. Written as DNA, the CDR3 is TGTGCCAGCAGCTTAAGTGCACGGGTTCGGGGGTATTTT. Its translation is CASSLSARVRGYF.

The V gene is TRBV20-1, the J gene TRBJ2-1; TRBD1 or TRBD2 may be the D gene (5 bases each). V was pared by 5 bases and J by 6 bases, with 23 bases between. Germline V CDR1 and CDR2: DFQATT, SNEGSKA (reference sequence). The CDR3 consists of 16 residues. The CDR3 region has the DNA TGCAGTGCTTATAGCCGGGACCGGGCTTTTTTCAATGAGCAGTTCTTC. Translated, it gives CSAYSRDRAFFNEQFF.

The genes are TRBV5-8 and TRBJ2-7, with TRBD2 as a possible D gene (5 bases). Trimming took 0 bases from V and 9 from J, leaving 16 bases between them. This CDR3 has 14 amino acids. Germline assignment: CDR1 SGHTS and CDR2 YDEGEE. CDR3 region: CASSLGPGEGVQYF. DNA of the CDR3: TGTGCCAGCAGCTTGGGGCCTGGAGAGGGTGTGCAGTACTTC.

The gene calls are TRBV24-1 and TRBJ2-1; 7 bases line up with TRBD1. V lost 8 bases to trimming and J lost 7 bases; unmatched junction nucleotides: 4. CDR1 is KGHDR and CDR2 is SFDVKD in the germline V gene. The CDR3 loop spans 12 amino acids. This CDR3 is CATKGAGNEQFF. The DNA for the CDR3 is TGTGCCACCAAGGGGGCCGGTAATGAGCAGTTCTTC.

The chain uses TRBV6-1 and TRBJ2-4; D is uncertain. TRBJ2-7 explains the end of the DNA better; the J call may be wrong. CDR1 and CDR2 (germline): MNHNS, SASEGT. The CDR3 extends over 12 amino acids. CDR3 nucleotides: TGTGCCAGCAGTGCTGACCCTTACGAGCAGTACTTC. Residues: CASSADPYEQYF.

This chain uses TRBV3-1 with TRBJ2-3, with 10 bases fitting TRBD2. Germline V gene lookup returns CDR1 LGHDT and CDR2 YNNKEL (reference sequence). The length of the CDR3 is 21 residues. Trimming at V came to 0 bases and at J to 2 bases, leaving 17 bases not matched to a gene. CDR3 DNA sequence: TGTGCCAGCAGCCAAGATCCACCCCGAACTAGCGGGGCTCCTCTCACAGATACGCAGTATTTT. This translates into CASSQDPPRTSGAPLTDTQYF.

CDR3 region: CAISDRQFEETQYF. The CDR3 DNA reads as TGTGCCATCAGTGACCGCCAGTTCGAAGAGACCCAGTACTTC. V gene TRBV10-3 combines with J gene TRBJ2-5; D is ambiguous. Between the trimmed V and J ends, which lost 3 bases and 3 bases, there was a span of 11 bases. This CDR3 spans 14 amino acids. Germline V gene data show CDR1 as ENHRY and CDR2 as SYGVKD.